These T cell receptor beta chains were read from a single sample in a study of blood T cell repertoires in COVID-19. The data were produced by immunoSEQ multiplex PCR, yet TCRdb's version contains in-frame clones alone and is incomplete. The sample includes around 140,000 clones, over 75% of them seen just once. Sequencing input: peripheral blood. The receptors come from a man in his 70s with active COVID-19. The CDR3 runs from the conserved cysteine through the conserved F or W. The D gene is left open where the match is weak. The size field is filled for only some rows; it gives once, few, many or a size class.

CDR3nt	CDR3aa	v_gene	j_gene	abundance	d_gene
TGTGCCAGCAGTGCGAAGGGCGGGAGCTCGTATGAGCAGTTCTTC	CASSAKGGSSYEQFF	TRBV6-2/TRBV6-3	TRBJ2-1	NA	TRBD2
TGTGCCAGCAAACAAGACAGTCCAACTAATGAAAAACTGTTTTTT	CASKQDSPTNEKLFF	TRBV6-5	TRBJ1-4	NA	NA
TGTGCCAGCGCTGCGGGACAGGGGCGCGGCAATCAGCCCCAGCATTTT	CASAAGQGRGNQPQHF	TRBV5-8	TRBJ1-5	NA	TRBD1
TGTGCCAGCAGTTTTGTTGGGGGCAACTATGGCTACACCTTC	CASSFVGGNYGYTF	TRBV27	TRBJ1-2	NA	NA
TGTGCCAGCAGCCCTGGACAGGGGAGAGGCAATGAGCAGTTCTTC	CASSPGQGRGNEQFF	TRBV28	TRBJ2-1	NA	TRBD1
TGTGCCAGCAGTGGAGCCGGGACTAGAGGGCCCCTTGAGCAGTTCTTC	CASSGAGTRGPLEQFF	TRBV6-1	TRBJ2-1	NA	TRBD2
TGTGCCATCAGTGAGCGGTCCTACGAGCAGTACTTC	CAISERSYEQYF	TRBV10-3	TRBJ2-7	NA	NA
TGCGCCAGCAGCTTGCAGGGGTCCGGCAATGAGCAGTTCTTC	CASSLQGSGNEQFF	TRBV5-1	TRBJ2-1	NA	NA
TGTGCCAGCAGTTTACAGTCCAATCAGCCCCAGCATTTT	CASSLQSNQPQHF	TRBV6-5	TRBJ1-5	NA	NA
TGTGCCAGCAGCGACCGGGTACTTAATGAAAAACTGTTTTTT	CASSDRVLNEKLFF	TRBV6-5	TRBJ1-4	NA	NA
TGTGCCAGCGGCCAGGTGAATGGCTACACCTTC	CASGQVNGYTF	TRBV27	TRBJ1-2	NA	NA
TGTGCCAGCAGCCTGGACGGTAAACTCAGCGGCAACGTCCTGACTTTC	CASSLDGKLSGNVLTF	TRBV5-6	TRBJ2-6	NA	NA
TGTGCCAGCAGTTCCATACCCGGGGAGGATAATTCACCCCTCCACTTT	CASSSIPGEDNSPLHF	TRBV28	TRBJ1-6	NA	NA
TGTGCCTGGACCTCGAAGGCGGGAAGGACAGATACGCAGTATTTT	CAWTSKAGRTDTQYF	TRBV30	TRBJ2-3	NA	NA
TGTGCCAGCAGCCTCTCGGGTGGGTCTGGTGCTTTCTTT	CASSLSGGSGAFF	TRBV7-9	TRBJ1-1	NA	NA
TGCAGTGCTAGTGTACTAGCGGCCAGGGAGGACGAGCAGTTCTTC	CSASVLAAREDEQFF	TRBV20-1	TRBJ2-1	NA	TRBD2
TGTGCCTGGACCTCACCCAGGGCTGGTAATGGCTACACCTTC	CAWTSPRAGNGYTF	TRBV30	TRBJ1-2	NA	NA
TGTGCCAGCAGCTTAAGCGGACAGCGCATCTACACCTTC	CASSLSGQRIYTF	TRBV7-2	TRBJ1-2	NA	NA
TGCAGCGTGCGGACAGAAACCTATAATTCACCCCTCCACTTT	CSVRTETYNSPLHF	TRBV29-1	TRBJ1-6	NA	NA
TGCGCCAGCAGCTCCGACAGTCTCAATGAGCAGTTCTTC	CASSSDSLNEQFF	TRBV5-1	TRBJ2-1	NA	NA
TGTGCCAGCAACCCGGGGGGCTCTGGGGCCAACGTCCTGACTTTC	CASNPGGSGANVLTF	TRBV7-9	TRBJ2-6	NA	TRBD2
TGTGCCAGCAGCTCAACAGGGGGCCGGCCCACAGATACGCAGTATTTT	CASSSTGGRPTDTQYF	TRBV28	TRBJ2-3	NA	TRBD1
TGTGCCACCAGTGATACCACAGCTCGCACAGATACGCAGTATTTT	CATSDTTARTDTQYF	TRBV24-1	TRBJ2-3	NA	NA
TGTGCCAGCAGTGAAAGGGGGAAGACCCAGTACTTC	CASSERGKTQYF	TRBV2	TRBJ2-5	once	NA
TGTGCCAGCTCACCAATTGGGGACAGGGCCAATCAGCCCCAGCATTTT	CASSPIGDRANQPQHF	TRBV18	TRBJ1-5	NA	TRBD1
TGTGCCAGCACGCTATCGAGGCGCCATCAAGAGACCCAGTACTTC	CASTLSRRHQETQYF	TRBV5-6	TRBJ2-5	NA	NA
TGTGCCAGCAGCTTAGGGACAGCGCCCTACGAGCAGTACTTC	CASSLGTAPYEQYF	TRBV7-2	TRBJ2-7	NA	NA
TGTGCCAGCAGCTTAAAAACCCCGCGGGACTCTGGGGCCAACGTCCTGACTTTC	CASSLKTPRDSGANVLTF	TRBV21-1	TRBJ2-6	NA	NA
TGTGCCAGTAGTCTCCGGACTAGCTACAATGAGCAGTTCTTC	CASSLRTSYNEQFF	TRBV19	TRBJ2-1	once	TRBD2
TGTGCCAGCAGTCGAAGACTAGCGGGAGGTAAAGATACGCAGTATTTT	CASSRRLAGGKDTQYF	TRBV6-6	TRBJ2-3	NA	TRBD2
TGTGCCAGCAGCCAAGACGCTGGACTAGTTGGGGCGGACAATGAGCAGTTCTTC	CASSQDAGLVGADNEQFF	TRBV3-1/TRBV3-2	TRBJ2-1	NA	TRBD2
TGTGCCAGCTACCCGGCGGGACAGGGTTTTCGCGAGCAGTACTTC	CASYPAGQGFREQYF	TRBV27	TRBJ2-7	NA	TRBD1
TGTGCCAGCAGCGTAGTTTCAGGAGGGAACACTGAAGCTTTCTTT	CASSVVSGGNTEAFF	TRBV9	TRBJ1-1	NA	NA
TGTGCCAGCAGCAGGGGGACAGCAAATCAGCCCCAGCATTTT	CASSRGTANQPQHF	TRBV7-2	TRBJ1-5	NA	TRBD1
TGTGCCAGCAGAAGACAGGGTAGTCAGCCCCAGCATTTT	CASRRQGSQPQHF	TRBV12-3/TRBV12-4	TRBJ1-5	NA	TRBD1
TGTGCCAGCAGCGTAGGGCTCCAGGGGAGCACAGATACGCAGTATTTT	CASSVGLQGSTDTQYF	TRBV9	TRBJ2-3	NA	NA
TGTGCCAGTAGTACCCGGGACAGTACCTACAATGAGCAGTTCTTC	CASSTRDSTYNEQFF	TRBV19	TRBJ2-1	NA	TRBD1
TGTGCCAGCAGTAGCCTCTCACAGGGGGGTAGGAGCACTGAAGCTTTCTTT	CASSSLSQGGRSTEAFF	TRBV27	TRBJ1-1	NA	TRBD1
TGTGCCAGCAGTTACAAGGAGGGGGGGCAGGAAAAACTGTTTTTT	CASSYKEGGQEKLFF	TRBV6-6	TRBJ1-4	NA	NA
TGCGCCAGCAGCTTGCTAGTCGCCGGGAAAGAGACCCAGTACTTC	CASSLLVAGKETQYF	TRBV5-1	TRBJ2-5	NA	NA